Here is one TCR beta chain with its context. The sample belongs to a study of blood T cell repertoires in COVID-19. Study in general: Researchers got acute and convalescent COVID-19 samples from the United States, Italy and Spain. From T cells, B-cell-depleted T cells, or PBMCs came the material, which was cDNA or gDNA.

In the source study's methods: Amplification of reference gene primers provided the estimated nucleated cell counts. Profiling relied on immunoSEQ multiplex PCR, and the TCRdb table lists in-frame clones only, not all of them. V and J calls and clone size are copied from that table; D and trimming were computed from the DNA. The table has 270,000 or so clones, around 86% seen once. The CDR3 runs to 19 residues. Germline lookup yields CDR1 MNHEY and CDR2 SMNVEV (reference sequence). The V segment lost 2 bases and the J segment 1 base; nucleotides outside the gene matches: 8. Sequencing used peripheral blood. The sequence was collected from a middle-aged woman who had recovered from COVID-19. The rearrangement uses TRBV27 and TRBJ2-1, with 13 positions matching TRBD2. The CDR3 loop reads CASSLPAGTSGKSYNEQFF. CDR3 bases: TGTGCCAGCAGTTTACCGGCAGGGACTAGCGGGAAGTCCTACAATGAGCAGTTCTTC.